The subject of this entry is one TCR beta chain. Study members were between roughly 18 and 89 years old and lived in 24 US regions. This entry comes from a study of blood T cell repertoires in COVID-19. The table came from immunoSEQ multiplex PCR; TCRdb's copy has only in-frame clones and leaves some out. The sample shows over 200,000 clones, 80% to 90% of them seen only once. The sequence was obtained from a man aged 30 to 39 who had recovered from COVID-19. Sequencing was done on a sample of PBMCs or T cells enriched from blood (not recorded which).

The CDR3 loop is CASRPRDRRDGQYF. CDR3 in DNA: TGTGCCAGCAGACCTAGGGACAGGCGCGACGGGCAGTACTTC. The chain recombines TRBV28 with TRBJ2-7, with 8 bases identical to TRBD1. V dropped 6 bases and J dropped 9; count of bases not matched to a gene: 13. The CDR3 has 14 residues. CDR1 MDHEN and CDR2 SYDVKM come from the germline V gene. The full variable domain, completed using reference TRBV28 and TRBJ2-7, is DVKVTQSSRYLVKRTGEKVFLECVQDMDHENMFWYRQDPGLGLRLIYFSYDVKMKEKGDIPEGYSVSREKKERFSLILESASTNQTSMYLCASRPRDRRDGQYFGPGTRLTVT.